These T cell receptor beta chains were read from a single sample in a study of CD8 T cells in Susac syndrome. TCRdb itself ran the immunoSEQ multiplex PCR reads through MiXCR, one entry per CDR3 protein. This table holds 150,000 to 190,000 distinct CDR3 sequences, about 95% found once. The sample was CD8+ T cells from PBMCs. The receptor source for this set is a human donor with multiple sclerosis. Both conserved end residues are part of each CDR3. D genes are given only for firm matches. For some rows the clone size is stated as once, few or many, or as a class when expanded; others skip it.

J gene | D gene | clone size | V gene | CDR3 protein | CDR3 DNA
TRBJ1-1 | NA | NA | TRBV6-5 | CASSYQGMNTEAFF | TGTGCCAGCAGTTATCAGGGTATGAACACTGAAGCTTTCTTT
TRBJ1-1 | NA | NA | TRBV27 | CASSLQAAEYVNTEAFF | TGTGCCAGCAGTTTACAGGCGGCGGAGTATGTGAACACTGAAGCTTTCTTT
TRBJ1-2 | NA | NA | TRBV11-1 | CASSSPTDLDYGYTF | TGTGCCAGCAGCTCCCCGACCGATCTCGACTATGGCTACACCTTC
TRBJ1-3 | TRBD1 | NA | TRBV9 | CASSDEPGGQNTIYF | TGTGCCAGCAGCGACGAACCAGGGGGGCAAAACACCATATATTTT
TRBJ1-2 | NA | NA | TRBV9 | CASSVDGTGSCTF | TGTGCCAGCAGCGTAGACGGGACGGGGAGTTGTACCTTC
TRBJ2-3 | TRBD2 | NA | TRBV6-1 | CASSGLAGAPLSTDTQYF | TGTGCCAGCAGTGGGCTAGCGGGGGCCCCCCTTAGCACAGATACGCAGTATTTT
TRBJ1-5 | NA | NA | TRBV19 | CASSIAGISNQPQHF | TGTGCCAGTAGTATAGCCGGAATTAGCAATCAGCCCCAGCATTTT
TRBJ1-2 | NA | NA | TRBV27 | CASSLSSGAGYTF | TGTGCCAGCAGTTTATCGTCAGGGGCTGGCTACACCTTC
TRBJ2-4 | TRBD1 | NA | TRBV2 | CASMPGQGAHGLAKNIQYF | TGTGCCAGCATGCCGGGACAGGGGGCCCACGGGCTAGCCAAAAACATTCAGTACTTC
TRBJ1-2 | TRBD1 | NA | TRBV29-1 | CSALGQHYGYTF | TGCAGCGCCCTGGGACAGCACTATGGCTACACCTTC
TRBJ1-5 | TRBD1 | NA | TRBV4-1 | CASSPRQGNSNQPQHF | TGCGCCAGCAGCCCACGACAGGGTAATAGCAATCAGCCCCAGCATTTT
TRBJ2-1 | TRBD1 | once | TRBV9 | CASSIRDSYNEQFF | TGTGCCAGCAGCATCCGGGACAGCTACAATGAGCAGTTCTTC
TRBJ1-5 | NA | once | TRBV30 | CAWSVDGSNQPQHF | TGTGCCTGGAGTGTAGACGGCAGCAATCAGCCCCAGCATTTT
TRBJ1-1 | NA | NA | TRBV29-1 | CSVVHPTEAFF | TGCAGCGTTGTCCACCCCACTGAAGCTTTCTTT
TRBJ1-6 | NA | NA | TRBV14 | CASSQDYSYQSPLHF | TGTGCCAGCAGCCAAGACTACAGCTACCAATCACCCCTCCACTTT
TRBJ1-1 | NA | NA | TRBV5-4 | CASSLGQITEAFF | TGTGCCAGCAGCTTGGGGCAGATCACTGAAGCTTTCTTT
TRBJ1-6 | NA | few | TRBV30 | CAWRGDGYSPLHF | TGTGCCTGGAGGGGGGACGGTTATTCACCCCTCCACTTT
TRBJ1-3 | NA | NA | TRBV4-1 | CASSQVGQTSGNTIYF | TGCGCCAGCAGCCAAGTCGGGCAGACCTCTGGAAACACCATATATTTT
TRBJ1-6 | NA | NA | TRBV9 | CASSVGGGYSPLHF | TGTGCCAGCAGCGTCGGCGGTGGCTACTCACCCCTCCACTTT
TRBJ2-1 | NA | NA | TRBV12-3/TRBV12-4 | CASSWDNEQFF | TGTGCCAGCAGTTGGGACAATGAGCAGTTCTTC
TRBJ2-7 | NA | once | TRBV19 | CASSPAPTYEQYF | TGTGCCAGTAGTCCGGCCCCAACCTACGAGCAGTACTTC
TRBJ2-1 | NA | once | TRBV29-1 | CSVVRAGSYNEQFF | TGCAGCGTTGTACGGGCTGGGTCCTACAATGAGCAGTTCTTC
TRBJ2-3 | NA | NA | TRBV3-1 | CASIGGLVDTQYF | TGTGCCAGCATCGGGGGGCTAGTAGATACGCAGTATTTT
TRBJ1-1 | NA | NA | TRBV7-9 | CASSWSNTEAFF | TGTGCCAGCAGCTGGAGCAACACTGAAGCTTTCTTT
TRBJ2-5 | NA | NA | TRBV20-1 | CSAPSWRFGETQYF | TGCAGTGCTCCCTCGTGGAGGTTCGGGGAGACCCAGTACTTC
TRBJ1-2 | NA | NA | TRBV9 | CASSAGSANYGYTF | TGTGCCAGCAGCGCGGGGTCAGCTAACTATGGCTACACCTTC
TRBJ2-3 | NA | NA | TRBV2 | CASSSEEGGSTDTQYF | TGTGCCAGCAGCAGCGAAGAAGGGGGGAGCACAGATACGCAGTATTTT
TRBJ2-3 | TRBD2 | NA | TRBV27 | CASSLLAGGRDTQYF | TGTGCCAGCAGTTTACTAGCGGGGGGGCGAGATACGCAGTATTTT
TRBJ2-2 | NA | NA | TRBV5-6 | CASSLQGGELFF | TGTGCCAGCAGCCTACAGGGCGGGGAGCTGTTTTTT
TRBJ2-3 | NA | once | TRBV20-1 | CSARSDEEYF | TGCAGTGCTAGAAGCGACGAAGAGTATTTT
TRBJ2-7 | NA | NA | TRBV7-9 | CASSPKTDPYEQYF | TGTGCCAGCAGTCCGAAGACAGATCCCTACGAGCAGTACTTC
TRBJ2-3 | TRBD1 | once | TRBV7-9 | CASSPLGTGFPGDTQYF | TGTGCCAGCAGCCCCCTCGGGACAGGGTTCCCGGGAGATACGCAGTATTTT
TRBJ2-1 | NA | NA | TRBV2 | CASQAGSSYNEQFF | TGTGCCAGCCAGGCGGGGAGCTCCTACAATGAGCAGTTCTTC
TRBJ2-1 | TRBD2 | NA | TRBV2 | CASSTGTSGGVEQFF | TGTGCCAGCAGTACCGGGACTAGCGGGGGGGTGGAGCAGTTCTTC
TRBJ1-2 | NA | NA | TRBV12-3/TRBV12-4 | CACPEGDYGYTF | TGTGCCTGCCCGGAGGGAGACTATGGCTACACCTTC
TRBJ2-3 | TRBD2 | NA | TRBV7-8 | CASSFPSGGAPDTQYF | TGTGCCAGCAGCTTCCCTAGCGGGGGGGCTCCAGATACGCAGTATTTT
TRBJ1-5 | NA | NA | TRBV7-3 | CASSPRTDRGNQPQHF | TGTGCCAGCAGCCCTCGGACAGATCGAGGCAATCAGCCCCAGCATTTT
TRBJ2-7 | NA | NA | TRBV3-1 | CASSQDARPYEQYF | TGTGCCAGCAGCCAAGATGCCAGACCCTACGAGCAGTACTTC
TRBJ2-1 | NA | NA | TRBV12-3/TRBV12-4 | CASSFTQFF | TGTGCCAGCAGTTTTACCCAGTTCTTC
TRBJ2-7 | TRBD1 | NA | TRBV5-1 | CASSPEPGGYYEQYF | TGCGCCAGCAGCCCCGAGCCAGGGGGCTACTACGAGCAGTACTTC
TRBJ1-2 | NA | NA | TRBV20-1 | CSARDMTGGSYGYTF | TGCAGTGCTAGAGATATGACAGGAGGAAGCTATGGCTACACCTTC
TRBJ1-1 | NA | NA | TRBV29-1 | CSGASGRLNTEAFF | TGCAGCGGGGCGTCGGGACGGTTGAACACTGAAGCTTTCTTT
TRBJ1-6 | NA | NA | TRBV27 | CASSPLRAQNNSPLHF | TGTGCCAGCAGTCCACTACGGGCTCAGAATAATTCACCCCTCCACTTT
TRBJ2-7 | NA | NA | TRBV20-1 | CSASGDYEQYF | TGCAGTGCTAGTGGGGACTACGAGCAGTACTTC
TRBJ1-1 | NA | NA | TRBV20-1 | CSARERKAEAFF | TGCAGTGCTAGAGAGAGGAAAGCTGAAGCTTTCTTT
TRBJ2-3 | TRBD1 | NA | TRBV12-3/TRBV12-4 | CASSLTGGPADTQYF | TGTGCCAGCAGTTTAACAGGGGGCCCGGCAGATACGCAGTATTTT
TRBJ1-1 | NA | NA | TRBV30 | CAWSVGANTEAFF | TGTGCCTGGAGTGTGGGGGCGAACACTGAAGCTTTCTTT
TRBJ2-2 | NA | NA | TRBV2 | CASILRGTGELFF | TGTGCCAGCATCCTCAGGGGAACCGGGGAGCTGTTTTTT
TRBJ2-2 | TRBD1 | NA | TRBV29-1 | CSVELNRGLSGELFF | TGCAGCGTTGAATTAAACAGGGGGCTGTCCGGGGAGCTGTTTTTT
TRBJ1-4 | NA | NA | TRBV4-2 | CASSPPAGSEKLFF | TGTGCCAGCAGCCCCCCGGCGGGGTCTGAAAAACTGTTTTTT
TRBJ1-5 | NA | NA | TRBV2 | CASSRINQPQHF | TGTGCCAGCAGTCGTATCAATCAGCCCCAGCATTTT
TRBJ2-4 | TRBD2 | NA | TRBV30 | CAWSALIGGKNIQYF | TGTGCCTGGAGTGCATTGATCGGGGGGAAAAACATTCAGTACTTC
TRBJ1-5 | TRBD1 | NA | TRBV2 | CASSVLRTGDQPQHF | TGTGCCAGCAGCGTATTGAGGACAGGGGATCAGCCCCAGCATTTT
TRBJ2-1 | TRBD2 | NA | TRBV20-1 | CSARDPSGGGNEQFF | TGCAGTGCTAGAGATCCGAGCGGGGGAGGCAATGAGCAGTTCTTC
TRBJ1-5 | NA | once | TRBV12-3/TRBV12-4 | CASSYFNQPQHF | TGTGCCAGCAGTTACTTTAATCAGCCCCAGCATTTT
TRBJ2-2 | NA | NA | TRBV5-4 | CASSPGVATGELFF | TGTGCCAGCAGCCCAGGGGTTGCCACCGGGGAGCTGTTTTTT